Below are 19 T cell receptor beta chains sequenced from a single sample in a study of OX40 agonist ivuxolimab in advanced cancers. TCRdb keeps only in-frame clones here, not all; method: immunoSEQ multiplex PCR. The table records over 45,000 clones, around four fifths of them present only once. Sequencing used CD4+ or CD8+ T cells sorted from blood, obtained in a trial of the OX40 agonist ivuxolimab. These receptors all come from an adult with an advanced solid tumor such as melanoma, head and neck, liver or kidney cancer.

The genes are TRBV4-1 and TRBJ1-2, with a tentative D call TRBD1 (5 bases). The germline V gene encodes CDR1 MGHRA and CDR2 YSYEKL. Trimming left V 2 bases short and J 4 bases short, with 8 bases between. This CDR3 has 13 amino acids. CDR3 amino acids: CASSQSGTYGYTF. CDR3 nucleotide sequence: TGCGCCAGCAGCCAATCAGGGACCTATGGCTACACCTTC.

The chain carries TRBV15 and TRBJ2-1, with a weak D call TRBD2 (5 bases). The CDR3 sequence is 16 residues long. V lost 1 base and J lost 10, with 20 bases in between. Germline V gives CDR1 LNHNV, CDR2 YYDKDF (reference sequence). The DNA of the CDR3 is TGTGCCACCAGCAGAGTGACAACGAACATTAGGAGGGAGCAGTTCTTC. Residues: CATSRVTTNIRREQFF. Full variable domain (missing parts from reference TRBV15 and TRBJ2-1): DAMVIQNPRYQVTQFGKPVTLSCSQTLNHNVMYWYQQKSSQAPKLLFHYYDKDFNNEADTPDNFQSRRPNTSFCFLDIRSPGLGDTAMYLCATSRVTTNIRREQFFGPGTRLTVL.

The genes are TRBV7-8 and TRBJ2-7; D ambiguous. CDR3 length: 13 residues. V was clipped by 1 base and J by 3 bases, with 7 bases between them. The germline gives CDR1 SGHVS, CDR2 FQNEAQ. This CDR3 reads CASSLGAGYEQYF. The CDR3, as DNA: TGTGCCAGCAGCTTAGGGGCAGGCTACGAGCAGTACTTC.

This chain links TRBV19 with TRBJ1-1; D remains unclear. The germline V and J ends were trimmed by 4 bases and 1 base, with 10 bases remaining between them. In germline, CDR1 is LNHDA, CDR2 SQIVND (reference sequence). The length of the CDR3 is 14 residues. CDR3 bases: TGTGCCAGTAGTACATGGGCCACGAACACTGAAGCTTTCTTT. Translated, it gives CASSTWATNTEAFF.

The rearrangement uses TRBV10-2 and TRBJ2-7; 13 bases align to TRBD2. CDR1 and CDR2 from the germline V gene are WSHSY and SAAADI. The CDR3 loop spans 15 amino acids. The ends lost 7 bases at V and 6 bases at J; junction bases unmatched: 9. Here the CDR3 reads CASKLAGGPSGEQYF. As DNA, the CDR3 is TGCGCCAGCAAACTAGCGGGAGGGCCAAGTGGCGAGCAGTACTTC.

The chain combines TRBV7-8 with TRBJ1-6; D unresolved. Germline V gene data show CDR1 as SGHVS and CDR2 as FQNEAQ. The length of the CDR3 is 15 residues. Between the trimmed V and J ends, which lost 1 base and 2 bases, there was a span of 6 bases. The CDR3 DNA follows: TGTGCCAGCAGCTTAGTGGGCACCTATAATTCACCCCTCCACTTT. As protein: CASSLVGTYNSPLHF.

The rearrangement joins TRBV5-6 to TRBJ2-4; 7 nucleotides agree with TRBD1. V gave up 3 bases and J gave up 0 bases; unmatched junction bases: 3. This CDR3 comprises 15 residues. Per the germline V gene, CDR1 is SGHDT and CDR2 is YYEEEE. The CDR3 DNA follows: TGTGCCAGCAGCTGGGGACAGATAGCCAAAAACATTCAGTACTTC. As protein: CASSWGQIAKNIQYF.

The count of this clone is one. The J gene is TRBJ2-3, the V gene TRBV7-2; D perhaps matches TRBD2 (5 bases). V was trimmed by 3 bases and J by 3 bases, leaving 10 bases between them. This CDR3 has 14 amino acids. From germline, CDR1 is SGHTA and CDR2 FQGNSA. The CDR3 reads CASSFKRVTDTQYF. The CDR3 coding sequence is TGTGCCAGCAGCTTTAAGAGGGTAACAGATACGCAGTATTTT. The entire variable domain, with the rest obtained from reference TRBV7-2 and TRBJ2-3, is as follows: GAGVSQSPSNKVTEKGKDVELRCDPISGHTALYWYRQSLGQGLEFLIYFQGNSAPDKSGLPSDRFSAERTGGSVSTLTIQRTQQEDSAVYLCASSFKRVTDTQYFGPGTRLTVL.

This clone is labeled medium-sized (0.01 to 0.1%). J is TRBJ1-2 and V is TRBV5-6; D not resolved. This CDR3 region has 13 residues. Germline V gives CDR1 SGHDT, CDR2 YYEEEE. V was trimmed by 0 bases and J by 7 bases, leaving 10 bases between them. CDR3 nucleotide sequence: TGTGCCAGCAGCTTGGGACGGCCGGGTGGCTACACCTTC. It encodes CASSLGRPGGYTF.

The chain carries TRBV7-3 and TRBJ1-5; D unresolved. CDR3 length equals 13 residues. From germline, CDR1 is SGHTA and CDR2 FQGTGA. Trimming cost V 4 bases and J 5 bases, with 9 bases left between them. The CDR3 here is CASSWAADQPQHF. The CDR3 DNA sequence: TGTGCCAGCAGCTGGGCCGCGGATCAGCCCCAGCATTTT.

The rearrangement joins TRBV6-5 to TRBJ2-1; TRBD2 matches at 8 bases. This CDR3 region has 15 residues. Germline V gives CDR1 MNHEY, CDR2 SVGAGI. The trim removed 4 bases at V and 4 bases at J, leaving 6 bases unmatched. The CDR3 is CASSLAGPRYNEQFF. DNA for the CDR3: TGTGCCAGCAGTTTAGCGGGACCACGATACAATGAGCAGTTCTTC.

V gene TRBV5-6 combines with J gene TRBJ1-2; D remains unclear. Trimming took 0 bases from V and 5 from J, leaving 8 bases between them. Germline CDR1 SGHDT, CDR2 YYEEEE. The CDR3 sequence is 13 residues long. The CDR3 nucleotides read TGTGCCAGCAGCTTGGACGCTATTTATGGCTACACCTTC. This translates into CASSLDAIYGYTF.

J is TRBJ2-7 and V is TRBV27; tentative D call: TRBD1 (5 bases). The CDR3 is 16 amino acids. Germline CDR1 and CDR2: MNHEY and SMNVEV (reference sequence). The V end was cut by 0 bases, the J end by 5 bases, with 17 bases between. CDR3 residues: CASSLSPWQGRDEQYF. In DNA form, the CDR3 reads TGTGCCAGCAGTTTATCCCCCTGGCAGGGCCGGGACGAGCAGTACTTC.

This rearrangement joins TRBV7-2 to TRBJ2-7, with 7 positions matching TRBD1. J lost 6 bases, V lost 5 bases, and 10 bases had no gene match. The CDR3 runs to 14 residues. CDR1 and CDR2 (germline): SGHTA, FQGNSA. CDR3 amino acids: CASSTYTTGAEQYF. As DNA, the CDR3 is TGTGCCAGCAGCACCTACACCACAGGGGCCGAGCAGTACTTC. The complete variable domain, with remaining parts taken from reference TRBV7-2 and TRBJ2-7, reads GAGVSQSPSNKVTEKGKDVELRCDPISGHTALYWYRQSLGQGLEFLIYFQGNSAPDKSGLPSDRFSAERTGGSVSTLTIQRTQQEDSAVYLCASSTYTTGAEQYFGPGTRLTVT.

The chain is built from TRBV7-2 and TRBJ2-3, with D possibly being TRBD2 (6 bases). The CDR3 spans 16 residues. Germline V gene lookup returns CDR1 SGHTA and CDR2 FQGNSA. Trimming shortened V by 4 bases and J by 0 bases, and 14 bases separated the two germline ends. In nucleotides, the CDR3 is TGTGCCAGCAGCTCCCGGGGAGGTTCTAGCACAGATACGCAGTATTTT. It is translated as CASSSRGGSSTDTQYF.

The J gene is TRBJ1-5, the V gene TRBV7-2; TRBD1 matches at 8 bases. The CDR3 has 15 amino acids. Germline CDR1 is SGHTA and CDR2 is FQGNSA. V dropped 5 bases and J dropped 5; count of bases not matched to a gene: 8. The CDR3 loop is CASSARTGKDQPQHF. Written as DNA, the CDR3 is TGTGCCAGCAGCGCTCGGACAGGGAAGGATCAGCCCCAGCATTTT.

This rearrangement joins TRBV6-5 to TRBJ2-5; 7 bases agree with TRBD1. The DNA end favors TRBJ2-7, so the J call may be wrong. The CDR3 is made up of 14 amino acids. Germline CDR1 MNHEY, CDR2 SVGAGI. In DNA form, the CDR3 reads TGTGCCAGCAGTTTCGCCGGGACAGCCCACGAGCAGTACTTC. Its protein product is CASSFAGTAHEQYF.

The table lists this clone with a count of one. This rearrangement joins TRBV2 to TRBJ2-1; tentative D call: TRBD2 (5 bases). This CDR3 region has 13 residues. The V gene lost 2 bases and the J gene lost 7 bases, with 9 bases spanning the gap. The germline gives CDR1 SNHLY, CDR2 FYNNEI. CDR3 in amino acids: CASSEWPGNEQFF. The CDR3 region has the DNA TGTGCCAGCAGTGAATGGCCGGGAAATGAGCAGTTCTTC.

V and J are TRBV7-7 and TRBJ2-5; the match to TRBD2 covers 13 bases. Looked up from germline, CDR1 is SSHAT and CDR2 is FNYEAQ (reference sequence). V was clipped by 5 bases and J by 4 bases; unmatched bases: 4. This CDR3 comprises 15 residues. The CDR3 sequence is CASSLGTSGVETQYF. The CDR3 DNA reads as TGTGCCAGCAGCCTTGGGACTAGCGGGGTAGAGACCCAGTACTTC.